This T cell receptor beta chain derives from a study of post-analysis software for immune sequencing data. Study conclusions and caveats: Roughly five TRBV segments, including TRBV5-6, TRBV5-1 and TRBV20-1, were more frequent in patients than controls. By F measure, samples from a shared preparation batch strongly co-clustered.

The TCR beta cDNA libraries carried unique molecular identifiers. MiXCR, applied by TCRdb to the PCR reads, yields one record per CDR3 protein. The sample records 750,000 to 900,000 distinct CDR3 sequences, under 60% being singletons. Trimming at V came to 5 bases and at J to 3 bases, leaving 4 bases not matched to a gene. Germline V gene sequence: CDR1 SEHNR, CDR2 FQNEAQ (reference sequence). CDR3 length: 14 residues. This clonotype has a handful of counts. What it recognizes is unknown. The chain couples TRBV7-9 to TRBJ2-7, with TRBD1 matching 10 bases. This TCR came from a girl between 5 and 17 years old with multiple sclerosis. The specimen sequenced was blood. In DNA form, the CDR3 reads TGTGCCAGCAGCACGGGGGACAGGGGCTACGAGCAGTACTTC. Amino acid sequence: CASSTGDRGYEQYF.